This entry lists 6 T cell receptor beta chains sequenced from one sample in a study of long-term antiretroviral therapy in people with HIV. Researchers ran immunoSEQ v3.0 at survey level. Here immunoSEQ multiplex PCR was the method, and the copy in TCRdb shows in-frame clones only, minus some. This sample has under 10,000 clones, with 81% found just once. Source: unsorted PBMCs, taken 0.7 years after starting antiretroviral therapy. The receptor set was obtained from a man aged 35 to 55 with HIV.

This chain connects TRBV6-4 to TRBJ2-7; D is unclear. Germline loops: CDR1 MRHNA, CDR2 SNTAGT. Trimming cost V 10 bases and J 0 bases, with 7 bases left between them. CDR3 length equals 11 residues. The CDR3 sequence: CATECSYEQYF. The DNA of the CDR3 is TGTGCCACCGAGTGCTCCTACGAGCAGTACTTC.

The chain links TRBV7-9 to TRBJ2-7; D uncertain. CDR1 and CDR2 (germline): SEHNR, FQNEAQ (reference sequence). The CDR3 covers 16 residues. The V and J ends lost 4 bases and 0 bases respectively, with 16 bases between them. CDR3 region: CASSSRPGALSYEQYF. The CDR3 coding sequence is TGTGCCAGCAGCTCTAGGCCCGGTGCCCTCTCCTACGAGCAGTACTTC. Using reference TRBV7-9 and TRBJ2-7 for the parts outside the CDR3, the full variable domain is DTGVSQNPRHKITKRGQNVTFRCDPISEHNRLYWYRQTLGQGPEFLTYFQNEAQLEKSRLLSDRFSAERPKGSFSTLEIQRTEQGDSAMYLCASSSRPGALSYEQYFGPGTRLTVT.

V gene TRBV2 combines with J gene TRBJ2-4, with D perhaps assigned TRBD1 or TRBD2 (6 bases each). CDR3 length: 14 residues. Trimming cost V 4 bases and J 5 bases, with 12 bases left between them. CDR1 and CDR2 (germline): SNHLY, FYNNEI. The CDR3: CASSVPGGENIQYF. The CDR3 nucleotides read TGTGCCAGCAGTGTTCCCGGGGGCGAAAACATTCAGTACTTC. The complete variable domain, with remaining parts taken from reference TRBV2 and TRBJ2-4, reads EPEVTQTPSHQVTQMGQEVILRCVPISNHLYFYWYRQILGQKVEFLVSFYNNEISEKSEIFDDQFSVERPDGSNFTLKIRSTKLEDSAMYFCASSVPGGENIQYFGAGTRLSVL.

V is TRBV18 and J is TRBJ2-5; D not resolved. Trimming took off 1 base at V and 4 bases at J, with 10 bases between the two ends. CDR1 and CDR2 from the germline V gene are KGHSH and LQKENI. The CDR3 sequence is 14 residues long. In DNA form, the CDR3 reads TGTGCCAGCTCACCACAAACCCTCCGAGAGACCCAGTACTTC. Translating gives CASSPQTLRETQYF. Variable domain in full (rest from reference TRBV18 and TRBJ2-5): NAGVMQNPRHLVRRRGQEARLRCSPMKGHSHVYWYRQLPEEGLKFMVYLQKENIIDESGMPKERFSAEFPKEGPSILRIQQVVRGDSAAYFCASSPQTLRETQYFGPGTRLLVL.

This sequence joins TRBV30 and TRBJ2-7; D may be TRBD1 (6 bases). V lost 1 base to trimming and J lost 4 bases, with 11 bases between them. Germline V CDR1 and CDR2: GTSNPN, SVGIG (reference sequence). This CDR3 is built from 13 residues. The CDR3 reads CAWSDRVKYEQYF. The CDR3 bases are TGTGCCTGGAGTGACAGGGTAAAGTACGAGCAGTACTTC.

This chain uses TRBV4-3 with TRBJ1-4; tentative D call: TRBD1 (6 bases). The V and J ends lost 0 bases and 6 bases respectively, with 14 bases between them. This CDR3 has 16 residues. From germline, CDR1 is LGHNA and CDR2 YSLEER. In DNA, the CDR3 is TGCGCCAGCAGCCAAGATAGAGGACAGTCGCATGAAAAACTGTTTTTT. Its translation: CASSQDRGQSHEKLFF.